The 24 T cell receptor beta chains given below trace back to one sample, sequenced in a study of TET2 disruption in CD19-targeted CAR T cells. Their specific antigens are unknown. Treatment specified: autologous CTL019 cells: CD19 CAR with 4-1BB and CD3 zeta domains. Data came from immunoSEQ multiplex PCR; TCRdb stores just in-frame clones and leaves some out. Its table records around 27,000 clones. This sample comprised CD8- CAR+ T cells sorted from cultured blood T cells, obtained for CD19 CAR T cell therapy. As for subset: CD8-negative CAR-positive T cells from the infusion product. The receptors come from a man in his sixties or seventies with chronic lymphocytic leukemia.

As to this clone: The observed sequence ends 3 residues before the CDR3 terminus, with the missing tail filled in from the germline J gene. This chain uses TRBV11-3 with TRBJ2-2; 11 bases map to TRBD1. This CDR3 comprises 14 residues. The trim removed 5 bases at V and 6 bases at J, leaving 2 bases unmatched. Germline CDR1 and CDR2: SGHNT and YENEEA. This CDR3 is CASSPGQGAGELFF. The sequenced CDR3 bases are TGTGCCAGCAGCCCGGGACAGGGGGCCGGGGAG.

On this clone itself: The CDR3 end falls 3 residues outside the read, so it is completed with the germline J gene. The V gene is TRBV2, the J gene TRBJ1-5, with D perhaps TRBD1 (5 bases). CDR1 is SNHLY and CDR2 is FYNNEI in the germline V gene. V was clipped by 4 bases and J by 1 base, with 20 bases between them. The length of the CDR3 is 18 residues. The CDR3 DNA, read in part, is TGTGCCAGCAGTGTCGGGGGATACAGCGCGGGGAGCAATCAGCCC. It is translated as CASSVGGYSAGSNQP. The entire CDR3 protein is CASSVGGYSAGSNQPQHF.

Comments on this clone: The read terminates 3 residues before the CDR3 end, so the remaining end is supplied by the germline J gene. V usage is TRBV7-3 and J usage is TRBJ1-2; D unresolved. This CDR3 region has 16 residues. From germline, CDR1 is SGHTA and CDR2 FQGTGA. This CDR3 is CASSSRTSGVTDTYTF. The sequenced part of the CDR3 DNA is TGTGCCAGCAGCTCAAGGACTAGCGGGGTCACAGATACC.

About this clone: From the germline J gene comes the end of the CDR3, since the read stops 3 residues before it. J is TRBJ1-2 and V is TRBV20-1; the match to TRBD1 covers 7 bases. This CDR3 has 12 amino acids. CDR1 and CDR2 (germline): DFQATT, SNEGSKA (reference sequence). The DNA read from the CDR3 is TGCAGTGCTTCCGGGACAGTGAACGAC. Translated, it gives CSASGTVND. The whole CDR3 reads CSASGTVNDYTF.

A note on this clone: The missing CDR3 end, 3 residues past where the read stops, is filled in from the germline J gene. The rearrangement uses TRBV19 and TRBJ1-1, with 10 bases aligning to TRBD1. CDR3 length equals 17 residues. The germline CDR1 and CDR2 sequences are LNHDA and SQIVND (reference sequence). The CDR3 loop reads CASSIVRQGAAKNIAFF. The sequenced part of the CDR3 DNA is TGTGCCAGTAGTATAGTGCGACAGGGGGCAGCCAAAAACATT.

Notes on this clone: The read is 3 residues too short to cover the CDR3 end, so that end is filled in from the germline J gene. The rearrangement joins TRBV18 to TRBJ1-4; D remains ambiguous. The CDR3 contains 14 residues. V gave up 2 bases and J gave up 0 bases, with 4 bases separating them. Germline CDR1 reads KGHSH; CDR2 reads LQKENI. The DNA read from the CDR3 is TGTGCCAGCTCACCATCCGCAACTAATGAAAAA. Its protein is CASSPSATNEK. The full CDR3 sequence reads CASSPSATNEKLFF.

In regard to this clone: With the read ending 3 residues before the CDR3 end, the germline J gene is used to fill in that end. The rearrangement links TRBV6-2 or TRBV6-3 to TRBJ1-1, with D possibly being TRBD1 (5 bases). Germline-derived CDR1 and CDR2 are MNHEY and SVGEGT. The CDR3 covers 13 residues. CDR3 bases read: TGTGCCAGCAGTACCATCTGGACACGCGAA. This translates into CASSTIWTRE. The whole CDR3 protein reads CASSTIWTREAFF.

This CDR3 is CASSSQGSTEAFF. CDR3 bases read: TGTGCCAGCAGCTCCCAGGGTAGTACTGAA. The J gene is TRBJ1-1, the V gene TRBV11-1; weak D call: TRBD1 (5 bases). The CDR3 end falls 3 residues outside the read, so it is completed with the germline J gene. This CDR3 spans 13 amino acids. V was trimmed by 4 bases and J by 5 bases, leaving 11 bases between them. The V gene's germline CDR1 is SGHAT and CDR2 FQDESV (reference sequence).

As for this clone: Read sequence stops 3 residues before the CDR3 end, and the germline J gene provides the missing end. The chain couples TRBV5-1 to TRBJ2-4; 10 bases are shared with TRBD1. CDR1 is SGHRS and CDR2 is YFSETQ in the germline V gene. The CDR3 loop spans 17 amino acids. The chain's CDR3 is CASSSGTGVVNWETQYF. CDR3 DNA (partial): TGCGCCAGCAGCTCCGGGACAGGGGTTGTAAATTGGGAGACT.

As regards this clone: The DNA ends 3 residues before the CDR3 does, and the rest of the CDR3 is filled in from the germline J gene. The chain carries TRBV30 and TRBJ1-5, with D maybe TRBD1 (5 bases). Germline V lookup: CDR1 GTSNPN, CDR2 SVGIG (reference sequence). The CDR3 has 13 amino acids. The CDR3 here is CAWGSTSGGPQHF. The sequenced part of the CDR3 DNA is TGTGCCTGGGGATCGACTAGCGGGGGACCC.

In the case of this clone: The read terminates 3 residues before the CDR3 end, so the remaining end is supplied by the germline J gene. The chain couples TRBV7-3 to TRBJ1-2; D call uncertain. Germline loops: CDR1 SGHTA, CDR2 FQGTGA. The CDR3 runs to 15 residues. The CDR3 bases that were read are TGTGCCAGCAGCCCCGACTGGAGCTCCTACAATGAC. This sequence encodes CASSPDWSSYND. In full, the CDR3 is CASSPDWSSYNDYTF.

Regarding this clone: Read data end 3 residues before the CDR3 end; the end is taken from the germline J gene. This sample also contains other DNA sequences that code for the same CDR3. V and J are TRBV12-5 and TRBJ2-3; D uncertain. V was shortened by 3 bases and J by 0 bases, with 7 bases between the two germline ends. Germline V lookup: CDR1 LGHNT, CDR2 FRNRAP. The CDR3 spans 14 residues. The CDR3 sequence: CASGFPTSTDTQYF. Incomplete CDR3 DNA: TGTGCTAGTGGTTTTCCCACTAGCACAGATACG.

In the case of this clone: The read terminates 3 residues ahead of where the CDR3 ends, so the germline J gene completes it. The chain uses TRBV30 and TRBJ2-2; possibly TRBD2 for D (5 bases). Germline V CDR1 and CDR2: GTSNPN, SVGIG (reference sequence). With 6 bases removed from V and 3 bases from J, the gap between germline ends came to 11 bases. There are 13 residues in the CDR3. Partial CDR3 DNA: TGTGCCTGCCATCGACTATACACCGGGGAG. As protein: CACHRLYTGE. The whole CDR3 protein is CACHRLYTGELFF.

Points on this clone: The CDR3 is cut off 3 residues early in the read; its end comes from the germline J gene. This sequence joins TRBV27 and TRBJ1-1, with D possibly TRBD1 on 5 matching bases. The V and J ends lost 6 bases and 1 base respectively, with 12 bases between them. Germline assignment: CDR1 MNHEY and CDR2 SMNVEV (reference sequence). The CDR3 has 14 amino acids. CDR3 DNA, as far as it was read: TGTGCCAGCAGACGACAGACCGGGAACACTGAA. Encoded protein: CASRRQTGNTE. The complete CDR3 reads CASRRQTGNTEAFF.

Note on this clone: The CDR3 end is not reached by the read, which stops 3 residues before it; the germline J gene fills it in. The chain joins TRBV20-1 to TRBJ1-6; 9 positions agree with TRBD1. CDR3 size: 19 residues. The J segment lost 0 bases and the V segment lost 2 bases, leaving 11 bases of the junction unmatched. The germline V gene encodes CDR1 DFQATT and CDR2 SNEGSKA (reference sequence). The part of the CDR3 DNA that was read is TGCAGTGCTAGATCGGACAGGGGAGGAAGAAGCTCCTATAATTCACCC. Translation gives CSARSDRGGRSSYNSP. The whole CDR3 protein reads CSARSDRGGRSSYNSPLHF.

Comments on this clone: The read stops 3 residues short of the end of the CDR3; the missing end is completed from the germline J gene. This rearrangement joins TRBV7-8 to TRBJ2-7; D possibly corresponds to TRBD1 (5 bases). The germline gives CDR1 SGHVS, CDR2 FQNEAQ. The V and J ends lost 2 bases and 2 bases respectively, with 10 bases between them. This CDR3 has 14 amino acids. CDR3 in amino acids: CASSLKAGPYEQYF. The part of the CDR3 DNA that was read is TGTGCCAGCAGCTTAAAGGCAGGGCCCTACGAG.

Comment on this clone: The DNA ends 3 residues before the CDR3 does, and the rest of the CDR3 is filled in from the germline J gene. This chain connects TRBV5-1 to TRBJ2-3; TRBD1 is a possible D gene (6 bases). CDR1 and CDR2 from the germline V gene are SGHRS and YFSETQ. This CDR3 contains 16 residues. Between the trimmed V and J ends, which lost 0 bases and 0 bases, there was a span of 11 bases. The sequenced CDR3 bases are TGCGCCAGCAGCTTGGCTGCACAGGGTAGCACAGATACG. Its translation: CASSLAAQGSTDT. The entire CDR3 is CASSLAAQGSTDTQYF.

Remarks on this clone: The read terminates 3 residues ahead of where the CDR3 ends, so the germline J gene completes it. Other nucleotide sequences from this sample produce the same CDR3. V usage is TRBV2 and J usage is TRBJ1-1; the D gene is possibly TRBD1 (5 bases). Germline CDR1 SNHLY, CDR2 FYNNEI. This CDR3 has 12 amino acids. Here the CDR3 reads CASRRDLGTAFF. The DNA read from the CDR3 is TGTGCCAGCAGACGGGACTTGGGGACC.

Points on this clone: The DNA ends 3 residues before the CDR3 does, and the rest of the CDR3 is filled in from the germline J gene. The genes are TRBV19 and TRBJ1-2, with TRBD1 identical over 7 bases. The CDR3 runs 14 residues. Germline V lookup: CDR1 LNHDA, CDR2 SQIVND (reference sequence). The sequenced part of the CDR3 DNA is TGTGCCAGCGCTACCGGGACAGAGCGAGAGACC. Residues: CASATGTERET. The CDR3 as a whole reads CASATGTERETYTF.

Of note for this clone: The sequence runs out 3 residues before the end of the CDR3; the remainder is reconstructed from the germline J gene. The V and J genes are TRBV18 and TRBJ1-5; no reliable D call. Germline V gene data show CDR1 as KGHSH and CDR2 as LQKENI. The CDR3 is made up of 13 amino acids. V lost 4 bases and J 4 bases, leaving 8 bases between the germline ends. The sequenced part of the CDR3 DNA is TGTGCCAGCTCACAGGGCAGGAATCAGCCC. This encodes CASSQGRNQP. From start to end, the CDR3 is CASSQGRNQPQHF.

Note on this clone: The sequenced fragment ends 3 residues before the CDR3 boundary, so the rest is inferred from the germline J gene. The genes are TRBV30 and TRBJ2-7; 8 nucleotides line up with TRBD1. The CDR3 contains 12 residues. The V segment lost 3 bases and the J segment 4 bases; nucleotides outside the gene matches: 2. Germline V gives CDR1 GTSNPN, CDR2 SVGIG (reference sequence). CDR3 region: CAWSGQGYEQYF. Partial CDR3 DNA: TGTGCCTGGAGCGGACAGGGTTACGAG.

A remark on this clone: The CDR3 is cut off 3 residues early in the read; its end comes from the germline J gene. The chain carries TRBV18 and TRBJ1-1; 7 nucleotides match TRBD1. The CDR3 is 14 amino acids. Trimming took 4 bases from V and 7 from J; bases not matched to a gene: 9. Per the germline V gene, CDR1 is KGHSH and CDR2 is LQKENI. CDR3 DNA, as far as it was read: TGTGCCAGCTCACTTGCGGGACAGCAGTATGAA. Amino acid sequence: CASSLAGQQYE. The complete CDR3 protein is CASSLAGQQYEAFF.

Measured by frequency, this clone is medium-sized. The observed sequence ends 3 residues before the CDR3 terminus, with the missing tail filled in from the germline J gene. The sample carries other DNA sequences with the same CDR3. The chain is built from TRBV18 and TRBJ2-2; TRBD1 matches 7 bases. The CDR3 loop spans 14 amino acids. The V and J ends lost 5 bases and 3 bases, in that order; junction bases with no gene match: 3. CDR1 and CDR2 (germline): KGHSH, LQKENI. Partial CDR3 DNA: TGTGCCAGCTCATCAGACAGGGACACCGGGGAG. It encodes CASSSDRDTGE. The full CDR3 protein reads CASSSDRDTGELFF.

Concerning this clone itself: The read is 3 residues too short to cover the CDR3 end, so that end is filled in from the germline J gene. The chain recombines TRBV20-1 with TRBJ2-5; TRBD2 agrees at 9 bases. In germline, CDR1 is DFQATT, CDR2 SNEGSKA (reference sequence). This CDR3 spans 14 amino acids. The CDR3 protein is CSAKPGLAGDTQYF. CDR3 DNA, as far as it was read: TGCAGTGCTAAGCCGGGACTAGCAGGAGATACC.